This TCR beta chain emerged from a study of T cell responses to AZD1222 COVID-19 vaccine. Study conclusions and caveats: Just a handful of people given AZD1222 tested seropositive at baseline. Spike regions recognized by vaccine-associated CD4 TCRs spanned the protein, led by 160-218 and 743-854. A rise in Spike-specific TCR breadth and depth followed two AZD1222 doses.

The germline gives CDR1 MNHEY, CDR2 SVGAGI. The CDR3 is made up of 15 amino acids. Trimming took off 6 bases at V and 0 bases at J, with 12 bases between the two ends. Sequencing was performed with immunoSEQ multiplex PCR; in TCRdb, only in-frame clones are kept and a portion is missing. In the table there are 200,000 to 250,000 clones, roughly 94% of which are singletons. Remarks on this clone: Its antigen is undetermined.

The receptor was isolated from an adult who received the MenACWY meningococcal vaccine as a control. This material consisted of peripheral blood, taken 28 days after the second dose of the MenACWY control vaccine. V and J are TRBV6-5 and TRBJ1-5; tentatively, D is TRBD1 (6 bases). Written as DNA, the CDR3 is TGTGCCAGCAGACCGGACAGTAGTAGCAATCAGCCCCAGCATTTT. Encoded protein: CASRPDSSSNQPQHF.